This TCR beta chain was identified in a study of graft-versus-host responses after intestinal transplantation. Study overall: All of the recipients had induction that used anti-thymocyte globulin, then tacrolimus and steroids for approximately 3 years. Study findings and constraints: Declines in HvG clones occurring early post-transplant were associated with peak circulating GvH clone levels. Across patients carrying graft-donor T cell macrochimerism, allografts held high graft-versus-host to host-versus-graft clonal ratios.

Sequenced by immunoSEQ multiplex PCR; TCRdb stores in-frame clones only, minus some. This sample has some 92,000 clones, with roughly 92% found just once. This clone occurred once. Its target is unknown. Germline lookup yields CDR1 SGHDT and CDR2 YYEEEE. With 5 bases removed from V and 0 bases from J, the gap between germline ends came to 16 bases. This CDR3 is 16 amino acids long. The sequence derives from a human donor who received an intestinal transplant. The chain uses TRBV5-6 and TRBJ2-3; no firm D call. The source material was unstimulated CD4+ T cells sorted from spleen or lymph node cells, sampled before intestinal transplant. Here the CDR3 DNA reads TGTGCCAGCAGTCGCCGGGTCGGTTTTAGCACAGATACGCAGTATTTT. It is translated as CASSRRVGFSTDTQYF.